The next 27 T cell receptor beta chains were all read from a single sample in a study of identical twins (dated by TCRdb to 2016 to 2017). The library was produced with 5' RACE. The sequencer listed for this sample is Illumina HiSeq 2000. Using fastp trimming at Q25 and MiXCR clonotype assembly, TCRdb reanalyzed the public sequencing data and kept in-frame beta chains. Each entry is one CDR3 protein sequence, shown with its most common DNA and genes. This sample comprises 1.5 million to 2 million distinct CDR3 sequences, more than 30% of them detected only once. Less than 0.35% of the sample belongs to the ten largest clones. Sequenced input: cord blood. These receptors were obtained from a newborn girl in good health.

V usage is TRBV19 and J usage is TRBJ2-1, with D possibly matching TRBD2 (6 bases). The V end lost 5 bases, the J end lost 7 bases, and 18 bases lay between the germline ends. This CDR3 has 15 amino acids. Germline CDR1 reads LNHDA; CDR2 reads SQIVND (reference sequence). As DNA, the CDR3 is TGTGCCAGTAGTTCTGTAGCGGCTTCTCAAAATGAGCAGTTCTTC. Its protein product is CASSSVAASQNEQFF.

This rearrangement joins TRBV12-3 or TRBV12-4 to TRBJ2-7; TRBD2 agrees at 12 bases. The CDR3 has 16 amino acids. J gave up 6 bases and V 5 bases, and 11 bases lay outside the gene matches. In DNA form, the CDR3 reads TGTGCCAGCAGTCGGGAAGGGACTAGCGGGCTTGCCGAGCAGTACTTC. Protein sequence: CASSREGTSGLAEQYF.

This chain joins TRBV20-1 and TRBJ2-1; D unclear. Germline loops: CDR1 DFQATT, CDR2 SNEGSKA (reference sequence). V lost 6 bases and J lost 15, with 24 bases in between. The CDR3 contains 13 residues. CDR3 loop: CSARATIALGRFF. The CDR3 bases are TGCAGTGCCCGAGCAACCATTGCCCTAGGAAGGTTCTTC.

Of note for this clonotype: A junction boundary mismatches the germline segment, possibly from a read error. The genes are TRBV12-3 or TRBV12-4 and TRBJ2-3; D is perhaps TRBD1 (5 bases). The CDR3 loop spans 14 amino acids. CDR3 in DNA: TGTGCCAGCAGGGTACGACAGAGCACAGAAACGCAGTATTTT. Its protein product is CASRVRQSTETQYF.

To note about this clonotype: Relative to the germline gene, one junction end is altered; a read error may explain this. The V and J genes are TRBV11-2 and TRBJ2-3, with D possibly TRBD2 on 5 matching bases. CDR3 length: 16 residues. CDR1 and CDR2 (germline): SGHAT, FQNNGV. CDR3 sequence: CASSSRALAITDTQYF. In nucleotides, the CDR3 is TGTGCCAGCAGCTCCCGAGCCCTAGCTATCACAGATACACAGTATTTT.

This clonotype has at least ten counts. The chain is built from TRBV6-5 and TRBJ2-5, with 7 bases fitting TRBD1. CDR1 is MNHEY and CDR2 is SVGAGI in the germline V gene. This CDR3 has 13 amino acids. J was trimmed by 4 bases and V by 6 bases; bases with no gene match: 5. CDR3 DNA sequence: TGTGCCAGCAGCTACAGGGGTGGAGAGACCCAGTACTTC. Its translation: CASSYRGGETQYF.

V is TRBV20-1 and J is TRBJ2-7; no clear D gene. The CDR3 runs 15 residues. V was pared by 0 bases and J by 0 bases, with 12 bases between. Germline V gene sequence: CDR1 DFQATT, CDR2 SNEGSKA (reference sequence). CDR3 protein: CSARDRWLVSYEQYF. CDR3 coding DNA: TGCAGTGCTAGAGATAGGTGGCTAGTCTCCTACGAGCAGTACTTC.

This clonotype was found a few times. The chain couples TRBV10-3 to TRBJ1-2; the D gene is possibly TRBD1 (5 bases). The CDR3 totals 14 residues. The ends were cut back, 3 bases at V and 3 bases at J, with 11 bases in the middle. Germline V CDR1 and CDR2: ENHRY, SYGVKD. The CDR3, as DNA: TGTGCCATCAGTGACGTCGGGACGGACTATGGCTACACCTTC. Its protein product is CAISDVGTDYGYTF.

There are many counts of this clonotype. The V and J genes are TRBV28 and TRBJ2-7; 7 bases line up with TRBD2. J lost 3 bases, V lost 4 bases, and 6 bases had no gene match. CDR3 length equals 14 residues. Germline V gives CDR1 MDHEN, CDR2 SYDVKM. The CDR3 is CASSSWLAVYEQYF. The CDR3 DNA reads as TGTGCCAGCAGTTCCTGGCTAGCGGTCTACGAGCAGTACTTC.

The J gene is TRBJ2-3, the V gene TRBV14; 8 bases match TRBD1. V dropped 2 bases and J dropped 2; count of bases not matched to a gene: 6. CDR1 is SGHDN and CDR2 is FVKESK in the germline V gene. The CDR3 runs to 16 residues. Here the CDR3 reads CASSQLRQGTTDTQYF. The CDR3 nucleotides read TGTGCCAGCAGCCAACTTAGACAGGGGACCACAGATACGCAGTATTTT.

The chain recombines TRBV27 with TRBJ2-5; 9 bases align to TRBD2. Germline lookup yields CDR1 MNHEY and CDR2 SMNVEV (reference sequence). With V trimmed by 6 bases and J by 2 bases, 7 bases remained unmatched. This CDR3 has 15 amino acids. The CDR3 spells CASRPIAGEQETQYF. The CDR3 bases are TGTGCCAGCAGACCCATAGCGGGAGAGCAAGAGACCCAGTACTTC.

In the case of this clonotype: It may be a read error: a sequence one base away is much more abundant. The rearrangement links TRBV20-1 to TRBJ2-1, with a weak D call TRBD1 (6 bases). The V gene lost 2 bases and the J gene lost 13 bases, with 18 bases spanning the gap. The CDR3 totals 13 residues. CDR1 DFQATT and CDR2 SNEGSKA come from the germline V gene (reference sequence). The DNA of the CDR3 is TGCAGTGCTAGAAGGGGGTTCGCAGAGACCCAGTTCTTC. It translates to CSARRGFAETQFF.

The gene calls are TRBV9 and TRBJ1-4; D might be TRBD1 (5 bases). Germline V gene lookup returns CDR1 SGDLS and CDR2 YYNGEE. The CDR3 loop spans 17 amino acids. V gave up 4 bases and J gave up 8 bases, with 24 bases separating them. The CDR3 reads CASSTALPGTLGEKLFF. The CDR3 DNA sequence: TGTGCCAGCAGCACCGCCCTTCCAGGGACCCTAGGCGAAAAACTGTTTTTT.

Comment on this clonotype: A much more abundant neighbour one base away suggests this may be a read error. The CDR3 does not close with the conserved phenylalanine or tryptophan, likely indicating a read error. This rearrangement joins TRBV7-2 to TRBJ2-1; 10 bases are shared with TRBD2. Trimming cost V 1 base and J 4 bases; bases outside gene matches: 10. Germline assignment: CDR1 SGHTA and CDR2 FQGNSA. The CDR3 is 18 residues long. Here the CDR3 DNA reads TGTGCCAGCAGCTTAGGAAAACGAGCGGGGGGGTTATACAATGAGCAGTTCTCC. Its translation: CASSLGKRAGGLYNEQFS.

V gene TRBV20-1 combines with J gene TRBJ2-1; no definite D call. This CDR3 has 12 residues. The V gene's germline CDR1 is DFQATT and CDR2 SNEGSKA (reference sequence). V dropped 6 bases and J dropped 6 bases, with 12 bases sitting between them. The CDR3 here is CSATPWGNEQFF. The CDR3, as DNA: TGCAGTGCCACCCCTTGGGGCAATGAGCAGTTCTTC.

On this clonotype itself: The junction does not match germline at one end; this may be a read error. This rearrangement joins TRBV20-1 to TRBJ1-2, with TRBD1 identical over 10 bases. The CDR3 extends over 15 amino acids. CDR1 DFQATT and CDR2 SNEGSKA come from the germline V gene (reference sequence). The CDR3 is CSARDWTGGIYGHTF. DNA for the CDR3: TGCAGTGCTAGAGATTGGACAGGGGGTATCTATGGCCACACCTTC.

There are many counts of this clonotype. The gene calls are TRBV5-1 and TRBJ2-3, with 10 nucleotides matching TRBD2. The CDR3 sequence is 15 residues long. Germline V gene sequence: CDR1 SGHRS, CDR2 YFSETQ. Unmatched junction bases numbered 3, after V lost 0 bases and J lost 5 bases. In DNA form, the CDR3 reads TGCGCCAGCAGCTTGGAAGGGACTAGCGTAGATACGCAGTATTTT. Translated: CASSLEGTSVDTQYF.

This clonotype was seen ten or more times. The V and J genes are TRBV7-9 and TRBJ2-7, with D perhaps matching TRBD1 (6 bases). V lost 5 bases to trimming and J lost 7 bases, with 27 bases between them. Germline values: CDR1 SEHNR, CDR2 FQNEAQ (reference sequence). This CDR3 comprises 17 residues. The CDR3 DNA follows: TGTGCCAGCAGCCTGATAGTTGGTTCGAACAGGGAGAGTGAGCAGTACTTC. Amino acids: CASSLIVGSNRESEQYF.

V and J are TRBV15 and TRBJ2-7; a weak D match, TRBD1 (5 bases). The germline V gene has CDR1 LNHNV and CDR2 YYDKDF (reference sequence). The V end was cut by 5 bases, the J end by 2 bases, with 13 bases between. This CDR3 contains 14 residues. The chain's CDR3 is CATSRTTGTYEQYF. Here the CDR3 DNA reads TGTGCCACCAGCCGAACCACAGGTACCTACGAGCAGTACTTC.

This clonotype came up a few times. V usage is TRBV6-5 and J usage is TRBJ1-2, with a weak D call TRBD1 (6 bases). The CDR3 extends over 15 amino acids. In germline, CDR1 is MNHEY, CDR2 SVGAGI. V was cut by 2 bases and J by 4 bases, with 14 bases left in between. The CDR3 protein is CASSYGGTLGYGYTF. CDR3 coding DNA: TGTGCCAGCAGTTACGGCGGGACATTGGGCTATGGCTACACCTTC.

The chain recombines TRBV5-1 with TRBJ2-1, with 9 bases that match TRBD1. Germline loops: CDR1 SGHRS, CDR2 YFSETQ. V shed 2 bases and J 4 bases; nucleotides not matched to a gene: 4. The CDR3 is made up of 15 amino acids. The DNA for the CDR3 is TGCGCCAGCAGCTTTGACAGGGGGATGTACAATGAGCAGTTCTTC. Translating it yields CASSFDRGMYNEQFF.

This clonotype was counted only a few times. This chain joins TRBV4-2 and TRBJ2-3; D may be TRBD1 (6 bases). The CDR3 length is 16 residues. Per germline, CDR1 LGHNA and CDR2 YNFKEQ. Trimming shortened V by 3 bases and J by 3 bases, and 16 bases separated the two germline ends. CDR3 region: CASSQGRVTGTDTQYF. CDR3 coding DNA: TGTGCCAGCAGCCAGGGCAGGGTTACAGGGACAGATACGCAGTATTTT.

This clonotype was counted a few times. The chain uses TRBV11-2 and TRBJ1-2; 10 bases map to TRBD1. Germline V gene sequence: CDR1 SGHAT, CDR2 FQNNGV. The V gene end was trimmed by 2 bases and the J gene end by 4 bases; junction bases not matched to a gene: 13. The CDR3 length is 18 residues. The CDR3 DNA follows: TGTGCCAGCAGCTTATTTACGGCCCGGGACAGGGGCAGCTATGGCTACACCTTC. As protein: CASSLFTARDRGSYGYTF.

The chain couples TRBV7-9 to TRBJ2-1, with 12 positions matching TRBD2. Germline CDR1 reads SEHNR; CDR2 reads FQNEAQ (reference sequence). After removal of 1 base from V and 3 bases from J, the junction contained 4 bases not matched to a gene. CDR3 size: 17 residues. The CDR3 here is CASSLVTSGGFYNEQFF. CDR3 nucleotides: TGTGCCAGCAGCTTAGTGACTAGCGGGGGTTTCTACAATGAGCAGTTCTTC.

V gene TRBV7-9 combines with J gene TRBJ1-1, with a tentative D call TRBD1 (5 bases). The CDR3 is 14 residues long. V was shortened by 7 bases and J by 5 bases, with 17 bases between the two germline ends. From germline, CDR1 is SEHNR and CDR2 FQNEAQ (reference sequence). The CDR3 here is CASNLFGGFTEAFF. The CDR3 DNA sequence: TGTGCCAGCAACCTCTTCGGGGGGTTTACTGAAGCTTTCTTT.

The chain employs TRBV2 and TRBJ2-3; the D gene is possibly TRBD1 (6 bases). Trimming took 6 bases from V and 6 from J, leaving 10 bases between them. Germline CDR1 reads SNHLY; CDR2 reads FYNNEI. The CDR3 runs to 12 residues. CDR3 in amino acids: CASRPRGDTQYF. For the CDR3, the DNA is TGTGCCAGCAGGCCCAGGGGTGATACGCAGTATTTT. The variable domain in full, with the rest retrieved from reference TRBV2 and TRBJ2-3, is EPEVTQTPSHQVTQMGQEVILRCVPISNHLYFYWYRQILGQKVEFLVSFYNNEISEKSEIFDDQFSVERPDGSNFTLKIRSTKLEDSAMYFCASRPRGDTQYFGPGTRLTVL.

The CDR3: CASSFLDRGLNQPQHF. The CDR3 region has the DNA TGTGCCAGCAGCTTTCTGGACAGGGGGCTTAATCAGCCCCAGCATTTT. The genes are TRBV11-3 and TRBJ1-5, with TRBD1 identical over 11 bases. The V segment lost 3 bases and the J segment 4 bases; nucleotides outside the gene matches: 5. The CDR3 spans 16 residues. Germline V gene data show CDR1 as SGHNT and CDR2 as YENEEA.